The 29 T cell receptor beta chains below were found in one sample sequenced in a study of cytomegalovirus exposure and HLA in healthy donors. Generated by immunoSEQ multiplex PCR, the TCRdb table keeps only in-frame clones and is missing some. The table lists some 100,000 clones, about nine tenths of them singletons. The sequenced material came from PBMCs. The receptor set was obtained from a young man in good health and CMV-seropositive.

V and J are TRBV16 and TRBJ1-5; D possibly corresponds to TRBD1 (6 bases). Trimming removed 4 bases at V and 3 bases at J, with 13 bases between. The germline CDR1 and CDR2 sequences are KGHSY and FQNENV. This CDR3 contains 15 residues. CDR3 loop: CASSPPEGDNQPQHF. The DNA for the CDR3 is TGTGCCAGCAGCCCTCCAGAGGGGGACAATCAGCCCCAGCATTTT.

V usage is TRBV5-4 and J usage is TRBJ1-2, with D unresolved. The germline V gene has CDR1 SGHNT and CDR2 YYREEE (reference sequence). CDR3 length equals 16 residues. V was shortened by 4 bases and J by 8 bases, with 24 bases between the two germline ends. The DNA of the CDR3 is TGTGCCAGCAGCACTAGTTTGGGGAGCTTAATGTCAGGCTACACCTTC. This codes for CASSTSLGSLMSGYTF.

The chain joins TRBV7-2 to TRBJ1-1, with 9 bases fitting TRBD1. The V segment lost 4 bases and the J segment 1 base; nucleotides outside the gene matches: 1. In germline, CDR1 is SGHTA, CDR2 FQGNSA. This CDR3 is built from 14 residues. The CDR3 DNA reads as TGTGCCAGCAGCTCGACAGGGGGGAACACTGAAGCTTTCTTT. It is translated as CASSSTGGNTEAFF.

In its sample, this clone was seen once. The rearrangement joins TRBV6-1 to TRBJ2-1, with a weak D call TRBD2 (6 bases). Looked up from germline, CDR1 is MNHNS and CDR2 is SASEGT. The CDR3 has 14 residues. Trimming took off 9 bases at V and 2 bases at J, with 14 bases between the two ends. CDR3 residues: CASRMGGAYNEQFF. For the CDR3, the DNA is TGTGCCAGTCGGATGGGGGGAGCCTACAATGAGCAGTTCTTC.

The chain recombines TRBV29-1 with TRBJ1-4; D is unclear. The ends were cut back, 4 bases at V and 3 bases at J, with 9 bases in the middle. The CDR3 extends over 13 amino acids. The germline gives CDR1 SQVTM, CDR2 ANQGSEA. The chain's CDR3 is CSVVLSANEKLFF. In nucleotides, the CDR3 is TGCAGCGTTGTGTTATCCGCTAATGAAAAACTGTTTTTT.

This chain connects TRBV6-6 to TRBJ1-1; TRBD1 agrees at 9 bases. V lost 6 bases and J lost 5; bases outside the gene matches: 7. The CDR3 contains 14 residues. CDR1 MNHNY and CDR2 SVGAGI come from the germline V gene (reference sequence). The CDR3 DNA sequence: TGTGCCAGCAGGAAGACAGGGGGAAGAACTGAAGCTTTCTTT. It encodes CASRKTGGRTEAFF.

The chain has TRBV6-5 and TRBJ2-1; TRBD2 matches 9 bases. Germline assignment: CDR1 MNHEY and CDR2 SVGAGI. With V trimmed by 4 bases and J by 0 bases, 4 bases remained unmatched. This CDR3 contains 16 residues. CDR3: CASSSQAGGSYNEQFF. The DNA for the CDR3 is TGTGCCAGCAGTTCTCAAGCGGGGGGCTCCTACAATGAGCAGTTCTTC.

This clone was found once. The gene calls are TRBV5-1 and TRBJ1-1, with 9 nucleotides matching TRBD1. Germline V gives CDR1 SGHRS, CDR2 YFSETQ. Losses at the gene ends were 3 bases for V and 4 bases for J; bases not matched to a gene: 4. This CDR3 contains 14 residues. The chain's CDR3 is CASSSGQGGTEAFF. As DNA, the CDR3 is TGCGCCAGCAGCTCGGGACAGGGTGGCACTGAAGCTTTCTTT.

V gene TRBV6-4 combines with J gene TRBJ2-6; 7 bases match TRBD1. CDR1 is MRHNA, CDR2 SNTAGT, per germline. There are 17 residues in the CDR3. Germline trimming cut 5 bases from V and 2 bases from J; bases unmatched to any gene: 9. CDR3 DNA sequence: TGTGCCAGCAGTCCACAGGGGTTACAAGCTGGGGCCAACGTCCTGACTTTC. This sequence encodes CASSPQGLQAGANVLTF.

The chain is built from TRBV4-1 and TRBJ1-1, with 9 bases aligning to TRBD1. Germline assignment: CDR1 MGHRA and CDR2 YSYEKL. The V segment lost 8 bases and the J segment 5 bases; nucleotides outside the gene matches: 9. There are 14 residues in the CDR3. The CDR3 region is CASAMGQGETEAFF. CDR3 sequence (DNA): TGCGCCAGCGCCATGGGACAGGGTGAAACTGAAGCTTTCTTT.

The chain combines TRBV4-1 with TRBJ1-4; the match to TRBD1 covers 10 bases. CDR1 and CDR2 (germline): MGHRA, YSYEKL. The CDR3 is 19 amino acids. Trimming took 0 bases from V and 2 from J; bases not matched to a gene: 9. The CDR3 loop is CASSQDQGTGDPTNEKLFF. In DNA form, the CDR3 reads TGCGCCAGCAGCCAAGATCAGGGGACAGGGGATCCGACTAATGAAAAACTGTTTTTT.

The genes are TRBV5-1 and TRBJ1-5; TRBD1 might be the D (6 bases). Germline V gene data show CDR1 as SGHRS and CDR2 as YFSETQ. CDR3 size: 14 residues. Trimming pared 4 bases from V and 3 bases from J, leaving 11 bases between. CDR3 in DNA: TGCGCCAGCAGCGTACAGGGTGACAATCAGCCCCAGCATTTT. It translates to CASSVQGDNQPQHF.

The chain combines TRBV13 with TRBJ2-7; 9 nucleotides line up with TRBD1. CDR3 length equals 15 residues. V shed 4 bases, J shed 0 bases, and the junction held 4 bases outside the gene matches. Per the germline V gene, CDR1 is PRHDT and CDR2 is FYEKMQ (reference sequence). CDR3 DNA sequence: TGTGCCAGCAGCTCCCTGACAGGGGGCTCCTACGAGCAGTACTTC. Amino acids: CASSSLTGGSYEQYF.

The chain combines TRBV18 with TRBJ1-3; 10 positions match TRBD1. V lost 5 bases, J lost 4 bases, and 5 bases stayed unmatched. Germline CDR1 KGHSH, CDR2 LQKENI. CDR3 length equals 15 residues. For the CDR3, the DNA is TGTGCCAGCTCAGCCGACAGGGGGCTGGGAAACACCATATATTTT. It codes for CASSADRGLGNTIYF.

V is TRBV4-3 and J is TRBJ2-1; D perhaps matches TRBD1 (6 bases). The CDR3 has 17 residues. The germline gives CDR1 LGHNA, CDR2 YSLEER. Trimming removed 0 bases from V and 6 bases from J, with 18 bases in between. The CDR3 DNA follows: TGCGCCAGCAGCCAAGAAAGGGCTCAGGGGTTGGCCAATGAGCAGTTCTTC. Translation gives CASSQERAQGLANEQFF.

This clone has just a few counts. The rearrangement links TRBV28 to TRBJ2-7; the match to TRBD2 covers 8 bases. With V trimmed by 3 bases and J by 7 bases, 14 bases remained unmatched. CDR1 and CDR2 (germline): MDHEN, SYDVKM. This CDR3 spans 16 amino acids. This CDR3 reads CASSFFNSGTLGEQYF. In nucleotides, the CDR3 is TGTGCCAGCAGTTTCTTTAATAGCGGGACCTTAGGTGAGCAGTACTTC.

The DNA for the CDR3 is TGCGCCAGCAGGGCTGGTAATGAAAAACTGTTTTTT. This gives the protein CASRAGNEKLFF. The rearrangement uses TRBV10-2 and TRBJ1-4; no definite D call. Germline lookup yields CDR1 WSHSY and CDR2 SAAADI. V was clipped by 6 bases and J by 4 bases, with 6 bases between them. The CDR3 is 12 amino acids.

This clone was seen more than once but under ten times. This chain connects TRBV4-3 to TRBJ1-4; D is uncertain. From germline, CDR1 is LGHNA and CDR2 YSLEER. Trimming stripped 0 bases from V and 7 bases from J, with 9 bases between. The CDR3 consists of 14 residues. The CDR3, as DNA: TGCGCCAGCAGCCAAGATTTGGCAGGTGAAAAACTGTTTTTT. This gives the protein CASSQDLAGEKLFF.

This chain links TRBV5-6 with TRBJ1-4; 7 bases agree with TRBD1. The CDR3 is 15 residues long. CDR1 is SGHDT and CDR2 is YYEEEE in the germline V gene. The trim removed 4 bases at V and 4 bases at J, leaving 7 bases unmatched. CDR3 sequence (DNA): TGTGCCAGCAGCACACAACAGGGGCTTAATGAAAAACTGTTTTTT. Translation: CASSTQQGLNEKLFF.

V is TRBV2 and J is TRBJ1-2; D is possibly TRBD1 (5 bases). The germline V and J ends were trimmed by 3 bases and 7 bases, with 12 bases remaining between them. The CDR3 has 13 residues. CDR1 and CDR2 from the germline V gene are SNHLY and FYNNEI. The CDR3 here is CASSEAGRGGYTF. For the CDR3, the DNA is TGTGCCAGCAGTGAGGCAGGGAGGGGTGGCTACACCTTC.

The chain links TRBV5-1 to TRBJ2-5; perhaps TRBD2 as D (5 bases). Per the germline V gene, CDR1 is SGHRS and CDR2 is YFSETQ. V gave up 0 bases and J gave up 5 bases, with 17 bases separating them. The CDR3 covers 16 residues. CDR3 nucleotide sequence: TGCGCCAGCAGCTTGGAGGGCGGGCGCATTGGGGAGACCCAGTACTTC. This translates into CASSLEGGRIGETQYF.

This clone was recorded a few times. The genes are TRBV5-1 and TRBJ1-2; D is possibly TRBD1 (6 bases). The CDR3 is made up of 16 amino acids. V gave up 4 bases and J gave up 4 bases, with 20 bases separating them. Germline CDR1 SGHRS, CDR2 YFSETQ. The CDR3 loop is CASSAQPRRDTYGYTF. In nucleotides, the CDR3 is TGCGCCAGCAGCGCACAACCTCGCCGGGACACCTATGGCTACACCTTC.

The chain uses TRBV19 and TRBJ1-5, with a weak D call TRBD1 (6 bases). Germline V lookup: CDR1 LNHDA, CDR2 SQIVND (reference sequence). The ends were cut back, 7 bases at V and 3 bases at J, with 16 bases in the middle. This CDR3 spans 15 amino acids. CDR3: CASTLGGGYNQPQHF. Here the CDR3 DNA reads TGTGCCAGTACCCTAGGGGGGGGGTACAATCAGCCCCAGCATTTT.

This chain joins TRBV2 and TRBJ1-3; D remains unclear. Germline CDR1 is SNHLY and CDR2 is FYNNEI. The CDR3 consists of 14 residues. The V and J ends lost 2 bases and 0 bases respectively, with 5 bases between them. CDR3 sequence (DNA): TGTGCCAGCAGTGAAAGCTTCTCTGGAAACACCATATATTTT. Its translation is CASSESFSGNTIYF. Looking up the rest from reference TRBV2 and TRBJ1-3 gives the full variable domain: EPEVTQTPSHQVTQMGQEVILRCVPISNHLYFYWYRQILGQKVEFLVSFYNNEISEKSEIFDDQFSVERPDGSNFTLKIRSTKLEDSAMYFCASSESFSGNTIYFGEGSWLTVV.

The gene calls are TRBV10-3 and TRBJ1-2, with D maybe TRBD1 (5 bases). The CDR3 has 12 amino acids. Germline V gene lookup returns CDR1 ENHRY and CDR2 SYGVKD. Trimming cost V 3 bases and J 10 bases, with 12 bases left between them. CDR3 coding DNA: TGTGCCATCAGTGAAGGGAAGGGGTACTACACCTTC. Its protein product is CAISEGKGYYTF.

The rearrangement joins TRBV4-1 to TRBJ2-2; 8 bases line up with TRBD1. The V and J ends lost 2 bases and 0 bases, in that order; junction bases with no gene match: 5. This CDR3 is 17 amino acids long. The germline V gene has CDR1 MGHRA and CDR2 YSYEKL. CDR3 sequence: CASSQRQGPSNTGELFF. The CDR3 coding sequence is TGCGCCAGCAGCCAACGACAGGGGCCCTCGAACACCGGGGAGCTGTTTTTT.

V and J are TRBV27 and TRBJ1-1, with a weak D call TRBD1 (6 bases). CDR3 length: 16 residues. In germline, CDR1 is MNHEY, CDR2 SMNVEV (reference sequence). The V end lost 4 bases, the J end lost 4 bases, and 19 bases lay between the germline ends. The CDR3 sequence: CASSSGQNSFRTEAFF. The DNA of the CDR3 is TGTGCCAGCAGTTCCGGACAGAACTCTTTCCGCACTGAAGCTTTCTTT.

This chain joins TRBV11-2 and TRBJ1-2, with no clear D. The CDR3 sequence is 15 residues long. CDR1 and CDR2 (germline): SGHAT, FQNNGV. V lost 1 base and J 8 bases, leaving 17 bases between the germline ends. The CDR3 nucleotides are TGTGCCAGCAGCTTAGCGACGGGAGTTAAGGTGGGCTACACCTTC. It codes for CASSLATGVKVGYTF.

This chain links TRBV9 with TRBJ1-4, with TRBD1 matching over 7 bases. The CDR3 is 15 amino acids. Germline V gene data show CDR1 as SGDLS and CDR2 as YYNGEE. Germline trimming cut 4 bases from V and 8 bases from J; bases unmatched to any gene: 11. The CDR3 DNA is TGTGCCAGCAGCACCCGACAGGGAGAGAGGGAAAAACTGTTTTTT. Its protein product is CASSTRQGEREKLFF.